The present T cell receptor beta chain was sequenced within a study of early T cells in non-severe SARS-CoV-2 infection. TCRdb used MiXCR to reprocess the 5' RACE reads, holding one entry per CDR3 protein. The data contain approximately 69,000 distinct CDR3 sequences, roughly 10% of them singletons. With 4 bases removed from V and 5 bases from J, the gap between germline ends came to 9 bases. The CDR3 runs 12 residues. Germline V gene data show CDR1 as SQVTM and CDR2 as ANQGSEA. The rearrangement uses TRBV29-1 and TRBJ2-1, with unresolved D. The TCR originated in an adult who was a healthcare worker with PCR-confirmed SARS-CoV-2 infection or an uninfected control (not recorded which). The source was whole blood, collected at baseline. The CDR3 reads CSVGIGNNEQFF. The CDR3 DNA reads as TGCAGCGTTGGTATAGGGAACAATGAGCAGTTCTTC.